One and the same sample provided the 8 T cell receptor beta chains below, sequenced in a study of molecular identifiers for immune sequencing clone quantification. TCRdb used MiXCR to reprocess the PCR reads, holding one entry per CDR3 protein. The repertoire includes some 650,000 distinct CDR3 sequences, approximately 20% of them detected once, and roughly 0.9% sits in the top ten. The specimen was naive CD8+ T cells from blood, with Jurkat cell RNA spiked in. Documented subset: FACS-sorted CD8+CD4-CCR7+CD45RA+ naive T cells. Receptors were obtained from a human donor in good health. Some libraries in this study had Jurkat cell RNA spiked in.

This chain joins TRBV12-3 or TRBV12-4 and TRBJ2-3; no definite D call. The J call could be wrong; TRBJ1-5 is a better fit for the DNA end. The CDR3 runs 13 residues. As DNA, the CDR3 is TGTGCCAGCAGTTTAGGTAGCACAGATACGCAGCATTTT. Translation: CASSLGSTDTQHF.

This clonotype has a count of ten or more. This rearrangement joins TRBV21-1 to TRBJ2-4; the D segment call TRBD2 is taken from the table without a DNA check. TRBV21-1 has pseudogene status. The CDR3 extends over 16 amino acids. The CDR3 loop is CASSLGTSLGKNIQYF. DNA of the CDR3: TGTGCCAGCAGCCTGGGGACCTCTTTGGGCAAAAACATTCAGTACTTC.

The sample holds a few counts of this clonotype. The chain uses TRBV7-9 and TRBJ2-3; 10 bases are shared with TRBD1. The CDR3 spans 15 residues. Germline V CDR1 and CDR2: SEHNR, FQNEAQ (reference sequence). The J segment lost 6 bases and the V segment lost 10 bases, leaving 13 bases of the junction unmatched. CDR3 nucleotide sequence: TGTGCCACCGCCCCGGGACAGGGGATGTTCGATACGCAGTATTTT. Protein: CATAPGQGMFDTQYF.

This clonotype was observed many times. The chain carries TRBV5-4 and TRBJ2-5; TRBD1 matches at 9 bases. With 2 bases clipped from V and 3 bases from J, the junction kept 2 bases outside the gene matches. The CDR3 loop spans 14 amino acids. From germline, CDR1 is SGHNT and CDR2 YYREEE (reference sequence). The CDR3 coding sequence is TGTGCCAGCAGCTTCAGGACAGGGGAAGAGACCCAGTACTTC. The encoded protein is CASSFRTGEETQYF.

This clonotype was observed many times. The chain uses TRBV29-1 and TRBJ2-7; TRBD1 agrees at 7 bases. J lost 6 bases, V lost 2 bases, and 4 bases had no gene match. The CDR3 extends over 12 amino acids. Germline lookup yields CDR1 SQVTM and CDR2 ANQGSEA. The CDR3 bases are TGCAGCGTTGAATGGGCAGGGGGCGAGCAGTACTTC. Amino acid sequence: CSVEWAGGEQYF.

This clonotype was seen at least ten times. This chain uses TRBV11-2 with TRBJ2-3, with 9 bases aligning to TRBD2. The CDR3 loop spans 19 amino acids. Germline CDR1 reads SGHAT; CDR2 reads FQNNGV. Trimming took 1 base from V and 1 from J; bases not matched to a gene: 12. The CDR3 region has the DNA TGTGCCAGCAGCTTAGCTTTCCCCGCGGGGGGGCCGGGCACAGATACGCAGTATTTT. Its protein is CASSLAFPAGGPGTDTQYF.

This clonotype has a count of ten or more. The chain has TRBV2 and TRBJ2-7, with TRBD2 matching 10 bases. V was pared by 6 bases and J by 11 bases, with 10 bases of the junction left unmatched. This CDR3 spans 13 amino acids. CDR1 SNHLY and CDR2 FYNNEI come from the germline V gene. The chain's CDR3 is CASRGIAGGLKYF. CDR3 sequence (DNA): TGTGCCAGCAGAGGCATAGCGGGAGGTTTGAAGTACTTC.

This clonotype was observed at least ten times. The CDR3 sequence: CASSLSGTAGTEAFF. The CDR3 DNA sequence: TGTGCCAGCAGCTTAAGCGGGACAGCGGGCACTGAAGCTTTCTTT. This sequence joins TRBV7-9 and TRBJ1-1; 7 nucleotides line up with TRBD1. The CDR3 spans 15 residues. Germline CDR1 reads SEHNR; CDR2 reads FQNEAQ (reference sequence). The V gene end was trimmed by 2 bases and the J gene end by 4 bases; junction bases not matched to a gene: 7.